Here is one TCR beta chain with its context. The clone's antigen remains unknown. At one of its ends the junction is not consistent with the germline gene, which may arise from a read error. CDR1 and CDR2 (SSHAT, FNYEAQ) derive from the germline V gene (reference sequence). There are 19 amino acids in the CDR3, from cysteine to phenylalanine inclusive. This entry keeps only the CDR3 DNA: 57 bases, framed from base 1. The hyperthyroidism patients were between 18 and 65 years old and newly diagnosed, with a disease duration of less than 2 months. Patients with uncontrolled infections, other autoimmune diseases, pregnancy or lactation were excluded. Diagnoses relied on clinical symptoms, serum thyroxine and TRAb, thyroid ultrasound and orbital computed tomography. For progressor patients, blood was drawn at the first diagnosis of hyperthyroidism, before any ophthalmopathy symptoms had appeared. PBMCs were isolated from 7.5 to 10 ml of fresh peripheral blood by Ficoll-Paque density gradient centrifugation. Progressor patients were initially diagnosed with Graves' hyperthyroidism and developed ophthalmopathy during follow-up. Total RNA was extracted with Trizol reagent, and quality was checked on an Agilent 2100 Bioanalyzer.

This sample was taken from a study of T cells in Graves' hyperthyroidism and ophthalmopathy (dated 2019 in TCRdb). For the study in its entirety: Peripheral blood was sampled at the time of initial diagnosis, prior to any treatment. Prospective prediction of ophthalmopathy was tested in an independent validation cohort consisting of about 20 hyperthyroidism patients and around 16 patients who later progressed to ophthalmopathy. To identify TCR V-J signatures that set the groups apart, the researchers used a discovery cohort of more than 95 patients, made up of 43 with Graves' ophthalmopathy and 55 to 65 with stable Graves' hyperthyroidism. In addition, the study compared T-cell repertoires in thyroid tissue and in blood from 6 or 7 Graves' hyperthyroidism patients. The 75 to 100 discovery patients were randomly split 7:3 into training and test sets. According to the paper, TCR Vbeta CDR3 sequencing was carried out on roughly 130 peripheral blood samples, which came from some 41 ophthalmopathy, 75 or so hyperthyroidism and roughly 17 progressor patients. Following sampling, methimazole starting at 30 mg daily was given to hyperthyroidism patients, and high-dose intravenous methylprednisolone was given to ophthalmopathy patients.

The TCR beta CDR3 regions were amplified from the RNA transcripts. For the first round of RT-PCR on the TCR CDR3, the HTBI primer set was used together with the Qiagen OneStep RT-PCR kit. Libraries were constructed in a second round of multiplex PCR, after which size selection and purification were carried out. Libraries were sequenced paired-end with 100 bp reads on an Illumina HiSeq2000. Concerning the study's data processing: Raw data were processed with SOAPnuke, discarding reads with adapters, uncalled bases, mean Phred below 15, or no exact constant-primer or identifier match. COPE v1.2.5 was used to merge the high-quality paired reads, and each unique nucleotide sequence was defined as a clonotype. MiTCR v1.1 was used to align the clonotypes against IMGT TRBV, TRBD and TRBJ reference segments. The analysis included only V-J combinations with a frequency above 0.0001, which together covered around 99% of the repertoires. A TCS score was defined as the ratio between F50 (clonal expansion) and ExV (chaos), using BLOSUM62-based TCRdist between CDR3 peptides within each V-J. Welch's t-statistics and random forest reduced around 550 V-J features to roughly 13, which were used in a naive Bayes classifier (R e1071). TCRdb's own reprocessing of the public reads used fastp at Q25 and MiXCR and kept productive beta chains. Duplicate CDR3 protein sequences are folded into a single record with the most common DNA and genes. For this entry, the V and J calls and clone size follow TCRdb and not the study's own pipeline. The sample includes 250,000 to 300,000 distinct CDR3 sequences, with approximately 15% observed a single time. Together, the top ten hold roughly 15% of the sample.

What the study reported, not specific to this receptor: In validation, progression to ophthalmopathy was predicted by the model with 70.59% sensitivity and 72% to 85% specificity, a median of around 5.9 months before onset. Most expanded thyroid clonotypes (frequency above 0.001) were also found in blood, which suggests that blood repertoires may mirror thyroid immune responses. No statistical method was used to set the sample size in advance, and investigators knew the group allocation. In cross-validation, a model built on a 13 V-J signature told ophthalmopathy apart from stable hyperthyroidism with 85% to 90% sensitivity and around 83% specificity, and in testing the same model reached 80%/75%.

This receptor was obtained from a woman in her thirties or forties with Graves' hyperthyroidism that later progressed to Graves' ophthalmopathy. The sample comprised blood. Here the chain combines TRBV7-7 and TRBJ2-2; TRBD2 is possibly the D segment (6 matching bases). The DNA is as follows: TGTGCTAGCAGCTTAAATGAAGGGTTCTGGGGACTTAACACCGGGGAGCTGTTTTTT. Its protein is CASSLNEGFWGLNTGELFF.